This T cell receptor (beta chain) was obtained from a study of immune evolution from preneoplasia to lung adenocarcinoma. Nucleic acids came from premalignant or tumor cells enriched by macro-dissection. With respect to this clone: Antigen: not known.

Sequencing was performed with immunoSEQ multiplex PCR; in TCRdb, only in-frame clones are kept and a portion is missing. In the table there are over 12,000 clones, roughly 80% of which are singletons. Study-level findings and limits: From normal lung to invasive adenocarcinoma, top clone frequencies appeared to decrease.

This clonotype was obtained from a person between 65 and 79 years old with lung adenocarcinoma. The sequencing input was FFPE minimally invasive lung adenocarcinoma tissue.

The CDR3 spells CASGLSDTPTEAFF. The CDR3 DNA follows: TGTGCTAGTGGTCTGTCAGACACCCCAACTGAAGCTTTCTTT. V usage is TRBV12-5 and J usage is TRBJ1-1; D is unresolved. The ends were cut back, 5 bases at V and 5 bases at J, with 15 bases in the middle. Germline V lookup: CDR1 LGHNT, CDR2 FRNRAP. The CDR3 contains 14 residues. Looking up the rest from reference TRBV12-5 and TRBJ1-1 gives the full variable domain: DARVTQTPRHKVTEMGQEVTMRCQPILGHNTVFWYRQTMMQGLELLAYFRNRAPLDDSGMPKDRFSAEMPDATLATLKIQPSEPRDSAVYFCASGLSDTPTEAFFGQGTRLTVV.